Below are 18 T cell receptor beta chains sequenced from a single sample in a study of T cells after posttransplantation cyclophosphamide. TCRdb's copy holds only in-frame clones and misses some; the assay was immunoSEQ multiplex PCR. This sample includes about 7,700 clones with no singletons; its ten biggest clones take up approximately 23%. Cyclophosphamide on days +3 and +4 followed busulfan-fludarabine conditioning and a marrow graft. The sample was PBMCs, taken approximately 96 days after allogeneic stem cell transplant with posttransplant cyclophosphamide. These receptors were collected from a female patient between 55 and 75 years old who received an allogeneic stem cell transplant from an unrelated donor, was CMV-positive, and had acute GVHD only. The T cells may come from the graft donor.

In its sample, this clone was seen many times. The chain combines TRBV6-2 or TRBV6-3 with TRBJ1-2; maybe TRBD1 (5 bases). The CDR3 sequence is 13 residues long. Deletions cut 4 bases from V and 8 bases from J, with 14 bases between. Germline values: CDR1 MNHEY, CDR2 SVGEGT. The CDR3 loop reads CASSSVRAGGYTF. CDR3 nucleotide sequence: TGTGCCAGCAGTTCAGTAAGGGCAGGGGGCTACACCTTC.

In this sample, this clone turned up many times. The rearrangement links TRBV7-2 to TRBJ2-2; TRBD1 aligns across 7 bases. This CDR3 comprises 16 residues. Trimming removed 5 bases from V and 3 bases from J; junction bases left unmatched: 9. Germline V gene lookup returns CDR1 SGHTA and CDR2 FQGNSA. CDR3 DNA: TGTGCCAGCAGCCTAAAGACAGGGTCGGACACCGGGGAGCTGTTTTTT. Amino acids: CASSLKTGSDTGELFF.

This clone came up many times. The V and J genes are TRBV4-2 and TRBJ2-7, with TRBD2 matching over 8 bases. The CDR3 runs 16 residues. From germline, CDR1 is LGHNA and CDR2 YNFKEQ. The V segment lost 0 bases and the J segment 3 bases; nucleotides outside the gene matches: 7. This CDR3 reads CASSQESQAGVYEQYF. The CDR3 DNA sequence: TGTGCCAGCAGCCAAGAGTCTCAAGCGGGGGTCTACGAGCAGTACTTC.

This clone was recorded many times. A junction boundary mismatches the germline segment, possibly from a read error. The rearrangement joins TRBV10-3 to TRBJ2-2; D is uncertain. CDR1 ENHRY and CDR2 SYGVKD come from the germline V gene. The CDR3 totals 14 residues. The CDR3 DNA reads TGTGCCATCGGTGGAGCCACGAACGCCGGGGAGCTGTTTTTT. This sequence encodes CAIGGATNAGELFF.

This clone showed up many times. The chain recombines TRBV5-1 with TRBJ2-1; 12 nucleotides line up with TRBD2. Per the germline V gene, CDR1 is SGHRS and CDR2 is YFSETQ. This CDR3 is 16 amino acids long. V was clipped by 4 bases and J by 3 bases; unmatched bases: 5. The CDR3 region has the DNA TGCGCCAGCAGCCCTACTAGCGGGGGGATCTACAATGAGCAGTTCTTC. Translation gives CASSPTSGGIYNEQFF.

In this sample, this clone turned up many times. The chain combines TRBV7-9 with TRBJ1-2; 9 nucleotides line up with TRBD1. Germline V gene data show CDR1 as SEHNR and CDR2 as FQNEAQ (reference sequence). V lost 6 bases to trimming and J lost 8 bases; unmatched junction nucleotides: 16. This CDR3 comprises 16 residues. Written as DNA, the CDR3 is TGTGCCAGCAGTTCTCAGGGACAGGGCCCTCTGGGGGGCTACACCTTC. The encoded protein is CASSSQGQGPLGGYTF.

At least ten counts were recorded for this clone. V and J are TRBV6-2 or TRBV6-3 and TRBJ2-3, with 7 bases matching TRBD2. Germline-derived CDR1 and CDR2 are MNHEY and SVGEGT. CDR3 length equals 15 residues. Trimming at V came to 1 base and at J to 3 bases, leaving 4 bases not matched to a gene. The CDR3 protein is CASSYFGRGTDTQYF. CDR3 coding DNA: TGTGCCAGCAGTTACTTCGGGCGGGGGACAGATACGCAGTATTTT.

This clone was seen ten or more times. The chain links TRBV29-1 to TRBJ2-7; possibly TRBD1 for D (6 bases). The CDR3 spans 13 residues. Germline V gene lookup returns CDR1 SQVTM and CDR2 ANQGSEA. Trimming stripped 4 bases from V and 4 bases from J, with 14 bases between. The CDR3 region is CSVGVLGGYEQYF. CDR3 DNA: TGCAGCGTTGGGGTATTAGGGGGTTACGAGCAGTACTTC.

This clone has a count of ten or more. The chain employs TRBV7-2 and TRBJ1-1; a weak D match, TRBD1 (6 bases). V was cut by 5 bases and J by 4 bases, with 11 bases left in between. The germline V gene encodes CDR1 SGHTA and CDR2 FQGNSA. The CDR3 loop spans 13 amino acids. CDR3 residues: CASSLRGGTEAFF. CDR3 DNA: TGTGCCAGCAGCCTCCGAGGGGGCACTGAAGCTTTCTTT.

This clone was recorded at least ten times. This chain connects TRBV5-5 to TRBJ2-6; possible D gene TRBD2, 6 bases. The V end was cut by 4 bases, the J end by 3 bases, with 17 bases between. The CDR3 is 17 residues long. The germline V gene has CDR1 SGHKS and CDR2 YYEKEE (reference sequence). CDR3: CASSLDSGSGGANVLTF. CDR3 nucleotides: TGTGCCAGCAGCCTAGACAGCGGGTCGGGTGGGGCCAACGTCCTGACTTTC.

This clone was seen at least ten times. This chain joins TRBV19 and TRBJ1-2; D unclear. Trimming left V 5 bases short and J 0 bases short, with 13 bases between. The V gene's germline CDR1 is LNHDA and CDR2 SQIVND (reference sequence). The CDR3 consists of 15 residues. The CDR3 loop is CASSFNSLTNYGYTF. The DNA for the CDR3 is TGTGCCAGTAGTTTCAACAGCCTCACTAACTATGGCTACACCTTC.

This clone has ten or more counts. Mismatch with germline at one junction end may stem from a read error. The chain links TRBV4-2 to TRBJ1-5, with 7 bases fitting TRBD1. Germline values: CDR1 LGHNA, CDR2 YNFKEQ. This CDR3 contains 13 residues. The CDR3 loop reads CASSHPQTGKMDF. The DNA for the CDR3 is TGTGCCAGCAGCCACCCCCAGACAGGGAAAATGGATTTT.

This clone has a count of ten or more. This chain uses TRBV6-6 with TRBJ2-2, with a weak D call TRBD2 (5 bases). Trimming took 5 bases from V and 11 from J, leaving 24 bases between them. This CDR3 has 16 amino acids. Germline CDR1 is MNHNY and CDR2 is SVGAGI (reference sequence). This chain's CDR3 is CASSPSSMGPRVELFF. Here the CDR3 DNA reads TGTGCCAGCAGTCCTTCTAGCATGGGTCCCCGCGTTGAGCTGTTTTTT.

This clone was recorded at least ten times. The chain recombines TRBV15 with TRBJ1-2; TRBD1 aligns across 10 bases. V was clipped by 0 bases and J by 6 bases; unmatched bases: 4. Per the germline V gene, CDR1 is LNHNV and CDR2 is YYDKDF (reference sequence). The CDR3 length is 15 residues. Here the CDR3 reads CATSRDRGQGNGYTF. CDR3 coding DNA: TGTGCCACCAGCAGAGATCGGGGACAGGGGAATGGCTACACCTTC. Full variable domain (rest looked up from reference TRBV15 and TRBJ1-2): DAMVIQNPRYQVTQFGKPVTLSCSQTLNHNVMYWYQQKSSQAPKLLFHYYDKDFNNEADTPDNFQSRRPNTSFCFLDIRSPGLGDTAMYLCATSRDRGQGNGYTFGSGTRLTVV.

In its sample, this clone was seen many times. For the CDR3, the DNA is TGTGCCAGCAGTGACACAGGTCCCTACGAGCAGTACTTC. Amino acid sequence: CASSDTGPYEQYF. This chain joins TRBV2 and TRBJ2-7; the D gene is possibly TRBD1 (5 bases). Germline V gene lookup returns CDR1 SNHLY and CDR2 FYNNEI. The CDR3 is 13 amino acids. V lost 3 bases and J 2 bases, leaving 8 bases between the germline ends.

The table lists this clone with a few counts. The chain couples TRBV10-2 to TRBJ2-5, with D possibly TRBD1 on 6 matching bases. The CDR3 extends over 15 amino acids. Between the trimmed V and J ends, which lost 2 bases and 5 bases, there was a span of 15 bases. Germline CDR1 WSHSY, CDR2 SAAADI. In nucleotides, the CDR3 is TGCGCCAGCAGTGAGCGGAGGACAGCCAGGGAGACCCAGTACTTC. It codes for CASSERRTARETQYF.

This clone was detected many times. The genes are TRBV6-2 or TRBV6-3 and TRBJ2-4, with D perhaps matching TRBD1 (6 bases). The CDR3 sequence is 17 residues long. V was pared by 7 bases and J by 4 bases, with 23 bases between. CDR1 and CDR2 from the germline V gene are MNHEY and SVGEGT. This CDR3 reads CASTTNTRDTLKNIQYF. The DNA of the CDR3 is TGTGCCAGCACTACCAATACTCGGGACACATTAAAAAACATTCAGTACTTC.

This rearrangement joins TRBV9 to TRBJ2-1; TRBD2 matches 8 bases. The CDR3 sequence is 14 residues long. The germline gives CDR1 SGDLS, CDR2 YYNGEE. The V segment lost 0 bases and the J segment 7 bases; nucleotides outside the gene matches: 3. CDR3 sequence reads: CASSVGGLVNEQFF. DNA for the CDR3: TGTGCCAGCAGCGTAGGGGGACTAGTGAATGAGCAGTTCTTC.